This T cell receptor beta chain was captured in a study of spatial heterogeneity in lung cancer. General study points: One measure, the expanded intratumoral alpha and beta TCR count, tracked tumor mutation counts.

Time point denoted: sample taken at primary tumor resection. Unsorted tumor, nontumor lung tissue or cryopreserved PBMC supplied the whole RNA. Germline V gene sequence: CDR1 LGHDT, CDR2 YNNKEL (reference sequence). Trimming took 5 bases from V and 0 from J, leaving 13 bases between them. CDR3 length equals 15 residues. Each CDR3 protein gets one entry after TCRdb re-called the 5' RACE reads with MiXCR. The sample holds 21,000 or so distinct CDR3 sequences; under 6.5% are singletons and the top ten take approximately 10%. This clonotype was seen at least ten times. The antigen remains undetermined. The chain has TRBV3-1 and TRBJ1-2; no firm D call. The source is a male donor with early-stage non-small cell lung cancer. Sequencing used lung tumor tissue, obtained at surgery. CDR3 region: CASSRTSPSNYGYTF. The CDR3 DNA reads TGTGCCAGCAGCAGAACTAGTCCATCTAACTATGGCTACACCTTC.